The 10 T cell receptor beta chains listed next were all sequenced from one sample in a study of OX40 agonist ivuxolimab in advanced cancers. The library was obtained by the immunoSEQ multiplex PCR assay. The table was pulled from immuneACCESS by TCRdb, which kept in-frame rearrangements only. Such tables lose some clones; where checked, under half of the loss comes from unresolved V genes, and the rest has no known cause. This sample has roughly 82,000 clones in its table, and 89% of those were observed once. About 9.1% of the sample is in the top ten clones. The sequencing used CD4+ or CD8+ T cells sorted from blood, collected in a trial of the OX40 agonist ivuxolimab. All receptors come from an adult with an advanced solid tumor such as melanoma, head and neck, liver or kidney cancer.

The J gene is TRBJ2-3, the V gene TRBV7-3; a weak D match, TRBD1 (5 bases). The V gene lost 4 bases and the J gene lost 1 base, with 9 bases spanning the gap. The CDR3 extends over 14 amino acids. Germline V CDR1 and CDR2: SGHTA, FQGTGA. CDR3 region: CASSSRVGTDTQYF. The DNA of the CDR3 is TGTGCCAGCAGCTCCAGGGTCGGCACAGATACGCAGTATTTT.

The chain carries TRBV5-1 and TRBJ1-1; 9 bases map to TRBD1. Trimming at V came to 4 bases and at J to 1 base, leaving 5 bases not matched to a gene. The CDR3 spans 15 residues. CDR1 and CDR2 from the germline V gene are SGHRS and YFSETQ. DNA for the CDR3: TGCGCCAGCAGCAAACAGGGGGCAGGGAACACTGAAGCTTTCTTT. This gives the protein CASSKQGAGNTEAFF.

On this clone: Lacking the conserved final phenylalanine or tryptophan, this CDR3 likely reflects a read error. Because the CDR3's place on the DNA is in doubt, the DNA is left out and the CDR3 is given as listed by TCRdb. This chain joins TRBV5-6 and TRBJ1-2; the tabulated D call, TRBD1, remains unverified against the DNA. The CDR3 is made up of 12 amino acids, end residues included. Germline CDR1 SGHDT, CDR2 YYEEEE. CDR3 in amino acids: CASSFVGTGVFY.

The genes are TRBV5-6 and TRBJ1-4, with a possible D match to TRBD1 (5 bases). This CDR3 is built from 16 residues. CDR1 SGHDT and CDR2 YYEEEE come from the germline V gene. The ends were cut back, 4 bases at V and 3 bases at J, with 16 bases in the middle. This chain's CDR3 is CASSPPGGLANEKLFF. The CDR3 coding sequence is TGTGCCAGCAGCCCCCCCGGGGGGTTAGCTAATGAAAAACTGTTTTTT.

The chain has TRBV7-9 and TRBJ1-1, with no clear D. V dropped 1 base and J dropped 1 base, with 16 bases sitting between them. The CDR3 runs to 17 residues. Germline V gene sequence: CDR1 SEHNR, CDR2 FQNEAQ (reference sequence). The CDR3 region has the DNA TGTGCCAGCAGCTTAGAGGGCTTGGGTTTAACGAACACTGAAGCTTTCTTT. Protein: CASSLEGLGLTNTEAFF.

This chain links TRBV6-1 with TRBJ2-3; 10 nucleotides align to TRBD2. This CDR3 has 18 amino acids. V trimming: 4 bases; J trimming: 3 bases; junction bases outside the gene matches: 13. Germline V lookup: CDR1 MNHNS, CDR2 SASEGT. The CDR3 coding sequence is TGTGCCAGCAGTGGACTGGGGAGACTAGCGGGCCGTACAGATACGCAGTATTTT. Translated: CASSGLGRLAGRTDTQYF.

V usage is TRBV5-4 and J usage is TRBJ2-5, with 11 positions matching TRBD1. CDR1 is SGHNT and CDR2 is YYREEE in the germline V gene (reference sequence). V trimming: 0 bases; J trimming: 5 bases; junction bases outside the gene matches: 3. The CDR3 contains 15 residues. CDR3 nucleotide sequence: TGTGCCAGCAGCTTGGGTGGGACAGGGGGGGAGACCCAGTACTTC. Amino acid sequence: CASSLGGTGGETQYF.

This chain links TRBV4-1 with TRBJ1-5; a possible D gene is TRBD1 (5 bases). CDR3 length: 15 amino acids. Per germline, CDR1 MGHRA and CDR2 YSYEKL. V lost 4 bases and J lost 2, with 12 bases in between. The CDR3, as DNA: TGCGCCAGCAGCCGAGGGACGGTGGGCAATCAGCCCCAGCATTTT. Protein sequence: CASSRGTVGNQPQHF.

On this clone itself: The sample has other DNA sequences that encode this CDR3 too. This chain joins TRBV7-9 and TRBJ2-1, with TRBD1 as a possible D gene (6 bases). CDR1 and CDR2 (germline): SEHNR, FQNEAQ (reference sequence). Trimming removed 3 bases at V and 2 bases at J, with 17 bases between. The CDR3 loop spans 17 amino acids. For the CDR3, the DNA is TGTGCCAGCAGCTTTACAAGGGGGATCGGTCCCTACAATGAGCAGTTCTTC. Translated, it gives CASSFTRGIGPYNEQFF.

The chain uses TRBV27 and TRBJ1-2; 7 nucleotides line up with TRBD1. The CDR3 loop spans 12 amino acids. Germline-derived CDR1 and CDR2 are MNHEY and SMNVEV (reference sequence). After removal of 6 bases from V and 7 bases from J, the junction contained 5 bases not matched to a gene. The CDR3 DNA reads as TGTGCCAGCAGCAGTGACAGGGTTGGCTACACCTTC. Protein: CASSSDRVGYTF.